This T cell receptor beta chain emerged from a study of cytomegalovirus exposure and HLA in healthy donors. A few counts support this clone. The antigen remains undetermined. The PCR used 60 Vbeta and 13 Jbeta primers. This table comes from immunoSEQ multiplex PCR, and its TCRdb copy is limited to in-frame clones, with some not included. The sample gives under 130,000 clones, almost 70% of which show up once; more than 2.5% is in the top ten. There are 12 residues in the CDR3. The V gene's germline CDR1 is MNHEY and CDR2 SMNVEV (reference sequence). Trimming removed 4 bases at V and 12 bases at J, with 15 bases between. Study conclusions and caveats: Cytomegalovirus-associated status was assigned to fewer than 200 TCR beta chains.

The clonotype originates from a young man in good health and CMV-seronegative. The V call is TRBV27, the J call TRBJ1-1, with D possibly TRBD1 on 6 matching bases. The sequenced sample was PBMCs. The CDR3 loop is CASSSLGGGTFF. The CDR3 nucleotides read TGTGCCAGCAGTTCCCTGGGAGGGGGGACTTTCTTT.